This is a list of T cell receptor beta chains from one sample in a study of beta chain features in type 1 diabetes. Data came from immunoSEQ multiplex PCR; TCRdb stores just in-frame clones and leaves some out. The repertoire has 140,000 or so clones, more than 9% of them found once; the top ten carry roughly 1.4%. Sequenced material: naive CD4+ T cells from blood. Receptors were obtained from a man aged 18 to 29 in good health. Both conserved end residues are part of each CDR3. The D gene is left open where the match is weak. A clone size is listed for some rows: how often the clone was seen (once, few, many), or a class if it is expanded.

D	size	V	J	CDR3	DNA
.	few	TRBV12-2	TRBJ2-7	CASRLARGGPYEQYF	TGTGCAAGTCGCTTAGCGAGGGGGGGGCCCTACGAGCAGTACTTC
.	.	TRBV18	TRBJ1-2	CASSPPTAPNYGYTF	TGTGCCAGCTCACCACCGACAGCTCCTAACTATGGCTACACCTTC
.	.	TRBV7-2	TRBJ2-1	CASSSGLSEQFF	TGTGCCAGCAGCTCCGGGTTGTCGGAGCAGTTCTTC
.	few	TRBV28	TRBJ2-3	CASSFRPDTQYF	TGTGCCAGCAGTTTTCGTCCGGATACGCAGTATTTT
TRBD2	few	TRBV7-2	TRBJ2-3	CASSRTSGGAGSTDTQYF	TGTGCCAGCAGCAGAACTAGCGGGGGGGCGGGGAGCACAGATACGCAGTATTTT
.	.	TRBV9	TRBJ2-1	CASSVVPSPYNEQFF	TGTGCCAGCAGCGTAGTTCCTAGCCCCTACAATGAGCAGTTCTTC
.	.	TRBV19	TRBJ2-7	CASMPADRQRSEQYF	TGTGCCAGTATGCCAGCGGACCGCCAGAGGAGCGAGCAGTACTTC
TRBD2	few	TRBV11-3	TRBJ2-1	CASSLETSGGVQFF	TGTGCCAGCAGCTTAGAGACTAGCGGGGGTGTGCAGTTCTTC
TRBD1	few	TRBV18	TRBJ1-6	CASSPGQGDSPLHF	TGTGCCAGCTCACCAGGGCAGGGGGATTCACCCCTCCACTTT
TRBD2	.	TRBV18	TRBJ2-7	CASSPLGLAGAGTSYEQYF	TGTGCCAGCTCACCACTGGGACTAGCGGGGGCGGGGACGTCCTACGAGCAGTACTTC
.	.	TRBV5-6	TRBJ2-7	CASSLVAQGNEQYF	TGTGCCAGCAGCTTGGTAGCCCAGGGCAACGAGCAGTACTTC
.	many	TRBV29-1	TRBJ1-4	CSVHGDRGDLFF	TGCAGCGTTCATGGGGATCGGGGAGATCTGTTTTTT
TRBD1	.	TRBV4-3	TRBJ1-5	CASSRRDRDFQPQHF	TGCGCCAGCAGCCGCCGGGACAGGGACTTCCAGCCCCAGCATTTT
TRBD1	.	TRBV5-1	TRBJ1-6	CASSLLGAQNRGPSNEFSSPLHF	TGCGCCAGCAGCTTGTTGGGGGCCCAGAACAGGGGGCCTTCCAACGAATTTAGTTCACCCCTCCACTTT
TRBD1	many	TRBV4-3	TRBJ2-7	CASSQGRRGQSYEQYF	TGCGCCAGCAGCCAAGGGCGCAGGGGGCAATCCTACGAGCAGTACTTC
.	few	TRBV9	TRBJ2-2	CASSVALGRGTGELFF	TGTGCCAGCAGCGTAGCTTTGGGGCGCGGAACCGGGGAGCTGTTTTTT
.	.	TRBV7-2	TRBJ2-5	CASSLAQQETQYF	TGTGCCAGCAGCTTAGCCCAGCAAGAGACCCAGTACTTC
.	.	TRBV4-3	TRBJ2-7	CASSQDYVASGSYEQYF	TGCGCCAGCAGCCAAGATTATGTGGCTAGTGGATCCTACGAGCAGTACTTC
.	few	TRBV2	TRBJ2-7	CASSDGVRDPRLHDF	TGTGCCAGCAGTGACGGAGTCCGAGATCCGAGATTGCATGACTTC
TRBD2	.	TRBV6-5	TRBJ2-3	CASSYSIAGSTDTQYF	TGTGCCAGCAGTTACTCCATAGCGGGGAGCACAGATACGCAGTATTTT
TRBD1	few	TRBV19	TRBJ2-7	CAVRDRVRNEQYF	TGTGCCGTCCGGGACAGGGTTCGAAACGAGCAGTACTTC
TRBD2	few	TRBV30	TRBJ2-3	CAWNLAGDTDTQYF	TGTGCCTGGAACCTAGCGGGGGACACAGATACGCAGTATTTT
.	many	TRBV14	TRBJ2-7	CASSRTGNHEQYF	TGTGCCAGCAGCCGAACAGGGAATCACGAGCAGTACTTC
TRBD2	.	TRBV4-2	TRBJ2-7	CASSQAGLAGNYEQYF	TGTGCCAGCAGCCAAGCGGGACTAGCGGGGAACTACGAGCAGTACTTC
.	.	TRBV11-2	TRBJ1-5	CASSLDRDQPQHF	TGTGCCAGCAGCTTAGATCGGGATCAGCCCCAGCATTTT
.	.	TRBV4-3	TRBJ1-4	CASSLTRGGEKLFF	TGCGCCAGCAGCCTCACGAGGGGAGGTGAAAAACTGTTTTTT
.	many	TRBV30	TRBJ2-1	CAWSPSGEQFF	TGTGCCTGGAGTCCCTCGGGTGAGCAGTTCTTC
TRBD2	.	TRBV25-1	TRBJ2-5	CASSDPTSGGETQYF	TGTGCCAGCAGTGACCCAACTAGCGGGGGGGAGACCCAGTACTTC
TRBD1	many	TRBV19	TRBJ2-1	CASSRQGAGAEQFF	TGTGCCAGTAGTCGACAGGGGGCCGGCGCTGAGCAGTTCTTC
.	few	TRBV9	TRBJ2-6	CASSVGGAGANVLTF	TGTGCCAGCAGCGTAGGAGGAGCCGGGGCCAACGTCCTGACTTTC
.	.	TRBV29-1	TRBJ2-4	CSVESLGGVAKNIQYF	TGCAGCGTTGAATCCCTCGGAGGCGTAGCCAAAAACATTCAGTACTTC
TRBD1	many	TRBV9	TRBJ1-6	CASSGNRGESVSPLHF	TGTGCCAGCAGCGGTAACAGGGGAGAGTCTGTCTCACCCCTCCACTTT
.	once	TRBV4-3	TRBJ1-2	CASSQESGYGYTF	TGCGCCAGCAGCCAAGAGAGTGGCTATGGCTACACCTTC
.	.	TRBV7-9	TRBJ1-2	CASSPGWAGDGYTF	TGTGCCAGCAGCCCCGGGTGGGCAGGGGATGGCTACACCTTC
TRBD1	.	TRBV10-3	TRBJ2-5	CAITDRAKETQYF	TGTGCCATCACTGACAGGGCGAAAGAGACCCAGTACTTC
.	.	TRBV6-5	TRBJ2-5	CASSAPGLGEETQYF	TGTGCCAGCAGTGCCCCGGGACTGGGCGAAGAGACCCAGTACTTC
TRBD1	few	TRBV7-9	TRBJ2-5	CASSPLDRDETQYF	TGTGCCAGCAGTCCCCTCGACAGGGACGAGACCCAGTACTTC
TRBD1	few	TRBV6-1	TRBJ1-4	CASSTNRGPNEKLFF	TGTGCCAGCAGTACTAACAGGGGCCCAAATGAAAAACTGTTTTTT
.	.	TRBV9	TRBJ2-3	CASSLGGPSTDTQYF	TGTGCCAGCAGCCTGGGGGGGCCCAGCACAGATACGCAGTATTTT
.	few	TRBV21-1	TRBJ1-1	CASSFRDRGLEAFF	TGTGCCAGCAGCTTCCGGGACAGGGGGTTAGAAGCTTTCTTT
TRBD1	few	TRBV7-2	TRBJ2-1	CASSLTGTGNDEQFF	TGTGCCAGCAGCCTGACCGGGACAGGGAACGATGAGCAGTTCTTC
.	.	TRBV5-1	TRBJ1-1	CASSLRGNTEAFF	TGCGCCAGCAGCTTGAGGGGGAACACTGAAGCTTTCTTT
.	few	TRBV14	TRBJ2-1	CASSPLAIVYNEQFF	TGTGCCAGCAGCCCCCTAGCAATCGTCTACAATGAGCAGTTCTTC
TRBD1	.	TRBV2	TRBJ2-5	CASLIQGAEETQYF	TGTGCCAGCCTAATTCAGGGGGCAGAGGAGACCCAGTACTTC
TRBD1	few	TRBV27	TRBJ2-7	CASSRMGTQGVEQYF	TGTGCCAGCAGCCGGATGGGGACACAGGGGGTCGAGCAGTACTTC
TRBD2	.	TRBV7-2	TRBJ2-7	CASSPAHRASGGFRYEQYF	TGTGCCAGCAGCCCCGCACATAGGGCCAGCGGGGGCTTTCGGTACGAGCAGTACTTC
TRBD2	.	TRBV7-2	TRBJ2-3	CASRLSGGFSTDTQYF	TGTGCCAGCAGACTTAGCGGGGGGTTTAGCACAGATACGCAGTATTTT
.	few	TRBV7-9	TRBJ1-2	CASSPPANYGYTF	TGTGCCAGCAGCCCTCCCGCTAACTATGGCTACACCTTC
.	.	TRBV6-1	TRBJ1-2	CATRAANYGYTF	TGTGCCACCCGTGCGGCTAACTATGGCTACACCTTC
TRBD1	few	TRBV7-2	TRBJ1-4	CASSFQGQGGKLFF	TGTGCCAGCAGCTTCCAGGGACAGGGAGGAAAACTGTTTTTT
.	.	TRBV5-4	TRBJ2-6	CASTEWPGANVLTF	TGTGCCAGCACTGAATGGCCTGGGGCCAACGTCCTGACTTTC
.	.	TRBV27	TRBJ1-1	CASTPGSLGTEAFF	TGTGCCAGCACCCCTGGGTCCCTCGGGACTGAAGCTTTCTTT
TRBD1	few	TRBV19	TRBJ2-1	CASSIDRDNEQFF	TGTGCCAGTAGTATTGACAGGGACAATGAGCAGTTCTTC
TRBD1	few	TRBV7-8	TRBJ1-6	CASSKRQGNSPLHF	TGTGCCAGCAGCAAACGACAGGGAAATTCACCCCTCCACTTT
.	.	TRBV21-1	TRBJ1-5	CASSILGDRGIVSNQPQHF	TGTGCCAGCAGCATATTGGGGGACAGGGGTATTGTTAGCAATCAGCCCCAGCATTTT
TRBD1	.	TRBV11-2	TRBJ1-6	CASSLEQGNSPLHF	TGTGCCAGCAGCTTAGAACAGGGGAATTCACCCCTCCACTTT
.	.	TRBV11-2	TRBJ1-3	CASSLSGNTIYF	TGTGCCAGCAGCTTAAGCGGAAACACCATATATTTT
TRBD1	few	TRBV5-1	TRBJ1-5	CASSLEGTGGNQPQHF	TGCGCCAGCAGCTTGGAGGGGACAGGGGGCAATCAGCCCCAGCATTTT